This TCR beta chain was identified during a study of long-term antiretroviral therapy in people with HIV. Germline V gene sequence: CDR1 SNHLY, CDR2 FYNNEI. The trim removed 4 bases at V and 4 bases at J, leaving 7 bases unmatched. This CDR3 has 15 amino acids. The samples comprised roughly 0.95-10 million cryopreserved PBMC ahead of DNA extraction. About this clone: What it recognizes is unknown.

Sequencing used immunoSEQ v3.0 at survey level. TCRdb keeps only in-frame clones here, not all; method: immunoSEQ multiplex PCR. The table has fewer than 45,000 clones, 80% seen once. Study-level results: Gathering of blood took place between the mid-2000s and the late 2010s, possibly under older ART regimens. Before ART, certain clones expanded, and these dominated the repertoire at all time points. HIV repertoires spanned tighter CDR3 length ranges than controls did.

The receptor was isolated from a man between 25 and 39 years old with HIV. The genes are TRBV2 and TRBJ1-5; 7 nucleotides agree with TRBD1. The sequences come from unsorted PBMCs, collected 3.4 years after starting antiretroviral therapy. The CDR3 DNA reads TGTGCCAGCAGTGTAAACAGGGGAACAAATCAGCCCCAGCATTTT. Protein sequence: CASSVNRGTNQPQHF.